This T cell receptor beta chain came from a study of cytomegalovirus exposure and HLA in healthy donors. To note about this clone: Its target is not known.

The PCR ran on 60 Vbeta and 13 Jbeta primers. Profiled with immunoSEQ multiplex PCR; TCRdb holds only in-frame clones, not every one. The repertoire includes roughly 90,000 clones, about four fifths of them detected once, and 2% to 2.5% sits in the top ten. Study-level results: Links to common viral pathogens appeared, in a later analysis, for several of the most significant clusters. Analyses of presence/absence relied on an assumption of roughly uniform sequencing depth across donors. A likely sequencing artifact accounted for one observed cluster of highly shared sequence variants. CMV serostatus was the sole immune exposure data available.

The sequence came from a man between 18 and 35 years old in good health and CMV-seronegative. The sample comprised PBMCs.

The CDR3 loop is CASSIYDSRNQPQHF. CDR3 coding DNA: TGTGCCAGCTCGATTTATGACAGCCGCAATCAGCCCCAGCATTTT. The chain links TRBV28 to TRBJ1-5; a possible D gene is TRBD1 (5 bases). The germline gives CDR1 MDHEN, CDR2 SYDVKM. Trimming stripped 8 bases from V and 2 bases from J, with 16 bases between. The CDR3 loop spans 15 amino acids.